A single TCR beta chain is shown here with its context. No antigen is known for it. Sequenced by immunoSEQ multiplex PCR; TCRdb stores in-frame clones only, minus some. The sample shows around 26,000 clones, roughly 80% of them seen only once. The data were obtained in a study of T cells in localized non-small cell lung cancer. CDR1 and CDR2 from the germline V gene are WSHSY and SAAADI. The CDR3 totals 14 residues. With V trimmed by 8 bases and J by 4 bases, 6 bases remained unmatched. Notes on the study in general: Those with higher blood T cell density had longer overall survival. There were a median around 60 of the top 100 tumor clones appearing in adjacent lung.

The sample here was peripheral blood, taken before any cancer treatment. The TCR was taken from a man between 40 and 70 years old with stage III squamous cell lung carcinoma. The chain links TRBV10-2 to TRBJ2-2; 8 bases line up with TRBD2. The CDR3 nucleotides read TGCGCCAGCCAGATCGGGGGGGCCACCGGGGAGCTGTTTTTT. The encoded protein is CASQIGGATGELFF.